The clone carrying this T cell receptor beta chain was seen at least ten times. Its antigen is undetermined. The TCR beta libraries were generated through quantitative 5'-RACE incorporating molecular barcodes. Each CDR3 protein is one row after TCRdb ran MiXCR on the 5' RACE reads. The sample has around 180,000 distinct CDR3 sequences, over 10% seen once. The germline V gene encodes CDR1 SGHRS and CDR2 YFSETQ. The CDR3 is made up of 16 amino acids. V dropped 4 bases and J dropped 2 bases, with 16 bases sitting between them. The data were obtained in a study of CD8 T cells in ankylosing spondylitis. Findings and caveats of the study: Within ankylosing spondylitis blood, a TCR beta motif made up of seven or eight highly homologous variants appeared to be characteristic. Matched ankylosing spondylitis synovial fluid reportedly contained a significantly enriched population of disease-linked clones.

V is TRBV5-1 and J is TRBJ2-1; D uncertain. The origin of this receptor is a female donor with ankylosing spondylitis or in good health (not recorded which). The sequencing input was blood, either unsorted or a sorted T cell fraction (not recorded which). In DNA form, the CDR3 reads TGCGCCAGCAGCGATGGGCCCCAACAAACCTACAATGAGCAGTTCTTC. It translates to CASSDGPQQTYNEQFF.